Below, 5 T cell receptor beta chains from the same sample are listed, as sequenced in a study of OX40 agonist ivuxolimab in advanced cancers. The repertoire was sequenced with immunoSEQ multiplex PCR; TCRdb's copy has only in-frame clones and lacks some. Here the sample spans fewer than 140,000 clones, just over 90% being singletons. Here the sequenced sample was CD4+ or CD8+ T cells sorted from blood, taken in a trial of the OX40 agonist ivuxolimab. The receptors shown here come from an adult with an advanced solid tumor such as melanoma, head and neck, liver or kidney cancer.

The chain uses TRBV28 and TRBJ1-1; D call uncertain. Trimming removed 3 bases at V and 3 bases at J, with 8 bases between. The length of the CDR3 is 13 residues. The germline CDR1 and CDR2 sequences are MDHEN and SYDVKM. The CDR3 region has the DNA TGTGCCAGCAGTTTGGAAGTAGACACTGAAGCTTTCTTT. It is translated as CASSLEVDTEAFF.

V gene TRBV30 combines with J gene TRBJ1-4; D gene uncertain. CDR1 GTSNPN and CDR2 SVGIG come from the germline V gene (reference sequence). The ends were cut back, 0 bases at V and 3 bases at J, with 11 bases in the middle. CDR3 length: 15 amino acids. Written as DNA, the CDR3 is TGTGCCTGGAGTGTACGGCGGCTGTCTAATGAAAAACTGTTTTTT. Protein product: CAWSVRRLSNEKLFF. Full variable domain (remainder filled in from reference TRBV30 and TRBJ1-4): SQTIHQWPATLVQPVGSPLSLECTVEGTSNPNLYWYRQAAGRGLQLLFYSVGIGQISSEVPQNLSASRPQDRQFILSSKKLLLSDSGFYLCAWSVRRLSNEKLFFGSGTQLSVL.

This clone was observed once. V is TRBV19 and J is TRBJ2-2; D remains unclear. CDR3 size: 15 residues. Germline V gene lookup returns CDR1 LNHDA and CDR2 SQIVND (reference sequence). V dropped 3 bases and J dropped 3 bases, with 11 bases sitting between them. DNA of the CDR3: TGTGCCAGTAGTATTGAAGGCCACTACACCGGGGAGCTGTTTTTT. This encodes CASSIEGHYTGELFF.

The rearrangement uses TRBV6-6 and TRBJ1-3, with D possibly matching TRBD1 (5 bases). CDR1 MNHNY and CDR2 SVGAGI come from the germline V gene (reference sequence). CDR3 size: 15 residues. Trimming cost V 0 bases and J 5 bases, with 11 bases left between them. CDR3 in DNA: TGTGCCAGCAGTTACTCTGACAGCAACCGAAACACCATATATTTT. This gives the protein CASSYSDSNRNTIYF.

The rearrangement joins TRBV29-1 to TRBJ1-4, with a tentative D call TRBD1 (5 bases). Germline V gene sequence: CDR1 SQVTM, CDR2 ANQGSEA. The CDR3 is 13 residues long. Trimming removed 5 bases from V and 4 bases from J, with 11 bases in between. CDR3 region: CSVLRGNNEKLFF. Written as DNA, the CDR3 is TGCAGCGTTCTGAGGGGAAATAATGAAAAACTGTTTTTT.